The 20 T cell receptor beta chains listed next were all sequenced from one sample in a study of blood T cell repertoires in COVID-19. Produced via immunoSEQ multiplex PCR; TCRdb's table is partial and in-frame only. In the table there are some 250,000 clones, around 90% of which are singletons. The material sequenced was peripheral blood. Receptors were obtained from a woman under 40 with acute or convalescent COVID-19.

This chain links TRBV7-8 with TRBJ2-5; D call uncertain. Germline V gene sequence: CDR1 SGHVS, CDR2 FQNEAQ. Trimming took off 2 bases at V and 1 base at J, with 11 bases between the two ends. The CDR3 runs 15 residues. The CDR3 nucleotides read TGTGCCAGCAGCTTATTTCCAGGCCGCCAAGAGACCCAGTACTTC. Translated: CASSLFPGRQETQYF.

This clone appeared once. The V call is TRBV5-1, the J call TRBJ2-3; 10 nucleotides agree with TRBD2. V lost 2 bases to trimming and J lost 4 bases; unmatched junction nucleotides: 7. The CDR3 consists of 16 residues. Germline V gene sequence: CDR1 SGHRS, CDR2 YFSETQ. As DNA, the CDR3 is TGCGCCAGCAGCTTAGGGACTAGCGCCCCTCCAGATACGCAGTATTTT. It yields the protein CASSLGTSAPPDTQYF.

This clone has only one observation. This chain links TRBV9 with TRBJ2-3; no clear D. The CDR3 covers 12 residues. The germline V gene encodes CDR1 SGDLS and CDR2 YYNGEE. V was cut by 4 bases and J by 0 bases, with 3 bases left in between. CDR3 in amino acids: CASSPSTDTQYF. CDR3 coding DNA: TGTGCCAGCAGCCCGAGCACAGATACGCAGTATTTT.

The chain uses TRBV19 and TRBJ1-2; the D is unclear. The CDR3 extends over 12 amino acids. Germline CDR1 LNHDA, CDR2 SQIVND (reference sequence). Trimming shortened V by 9 bases and J by 1 base, and 9 bases separated the two germline ends. CDR3 bases: TGTGCCAGCGCGGAGTTTAACTATGGCTACACCTTC. Translated, it gives CASAEFNYGYTF.

The chain has TRBV24-1 and TRBJ2-2; a weak D match, TRBD1 (6 bases). Trimming shortened V by 3 bases and J by 4 bases, and 17 bases separated the two germline ends. The germline gives CDR1 KGHDR, CDR2 SFDVKD. The CDR3 covers 17 residues. The chain's CDR3 is CATSDVLGQYSTGELFF. DNA for the CDR3: TGTGCCACCAGTGATGTACTCGGACAGTACTCCACCGGGGAGCTGTTTTTT.

The V gene is TRBV19, the J gene TRBJ2-1; possibly TRBD1 for D (6 bases). The CDR3 runs 15 residues. V lost 6 bases to trimming and J lost 5 bases, with 17 bases between them. Germline CDR1 is LNHDA and CDR2 is SQIVND (reference sequence). The CDR3 protein is CASSLTGYNNNEQFF. The CDR3 coding sequence is TGTGCCAGTAGCCTAACAGGGTATAACAACAATGAGCAGTTCTTC.

This clone was picked up one time. The rearrangement uses TRBV29-1 and TRBJ1-6; 7 bases match TRBD1. Germline lookup yields CDR1 SQVTM and CDR2 ANQGSEA. The CDR3 runs 13 residues. J gave up 9 bases and V 5 bases, and 7 bases lay outside the gene matches. The chain's CDR3 is CSVTETGSSPLHF. DNA of the CDR3: TGCAGCGTTACCGAGACAGGGAGTTCACCCCTCCACTTT. Full variable domain (remainder filled in from reference TRBV29-1 and TRBJ1-6): SAVISQKPSRDICQRGTSLTIQCQVDSQVTMMFWYRQQPGQSLTLIATANQGSEATYESGFVIDKFPISRPNLTFSTLTVSNMSPEDSSIYLCSVTETGSSPLHFGNGTRLTVT.

This sequence joins TRBV5-8 and TRBJ2-3, with 10 bases aligning to TRBD2. The V gene's germline CDR1 is SGHTS and CDR2 YDEGEE. The length of the CDR3 is 16 residues. V dropped 1 base and J dropped 5; count of bases not matched to a gene: 7. CDR3 in amino acids: CASSLLSAGGQDTQYF. The CDR3 region has the DNA TGTGCCAGCAGCTTGTTGTCAGCGGGAGGGCAAGATACGCAGTATTTT. The entire variable domain, with the rest obtained from reference TRBV5-8 and TRBJ2-3, is as follows: EAGVTQSPTHLIKTRGQQATLRCSPISGHTSVYWYQQALGLGLQFLLWYDEGEERNRGNFPPRFSGRQFPNYSSELNVNALELEDSALYLCASSLLSAGGQDTQYFGPGTRLTVL.

The chain has TRBV6-2 or TRBV6-3 and TRBJ2-7; 12 bases line up with TRBD2. Looked up from germline, CDR1 is MNHEY and CDR2 is SVGEGT. This CDR3 is built from 16 residues. V shed 6 bases and J 2 bases; nucleotides not matched to a gene: 8. The CDR3 DNA reads TGTGCCAGCAGCCGCGGGACTAGCGGGCGTCCCTACGAGCAGTACTTC. This encodes CASSRGTSGRPYEQYF.

In this sample, this clone turned up a few times. The rearrangement links TRBV7-9 to TRBJ2-3; D not resolved. The CDR3 length is 13 residues. CDR1 and CDR2 from the germline V gene are SEHNR and FQNEAQ (reference sequence). V lost 11 bases and J lost 4, with 16 bases in between. The CDR3 protein is CAQRAFEADTQYF. The CDR3 coding sequence is TGTGCCCAGAGAGCTTTCGAGGCAGATACGCAGTATTTT.

The V call is TRBV4-3, the J call TRBJ1-2; TRBD1 is a possible D gene (5 bases). In germline, CDR1 is LGHNA, CDR2 YSLEER. The CDR3 is 17 amino acids. V was shortened by 2 bases and J by 7 bases, with 23 bases between the two germline ends. CDR3 DNA sequence: TGCGCCAGCAGCCAACTCAACCCGGGGGGGAACCTCTTTGGCTACACCTTC. Translating it yields CASSQLNPGGNLFGYTF.

V and J are TRBV30 and TRBJ2-1; 11 bases agree with TRBD2. After removal of 1 base from V and 4 bases from J, the junction contained 3 bases not matched to a gene. CDR3 length equals 15 residues. Germline V gives CDR1 GTSNPN, CDR2 SVGIG (reference sequence). The CDR3 DNA is TGTGCCTGGAGTGCCGGGACTAGCGGATACAATGAGCAGTTCTTC. Its translation is CAWSAGTSGYNEQFF. The entire variable domain, with the rest obtained from reference TRBV30 and TRBJ2-1, is as follows: SQTIHQWPATLVQPVGSPLSLECTVEGTSNPNLYWYRQAAGRGLQLLFYSVGIGQISSEVPQNLSASRPQDRQFILSSKKLLLSDSGFYLCAWSAGTSGYNEQFFGPGTRLTVL.

This chain links TRBV29-1 with TRBJ1-4; 7 bases fit TRBD1. The J segment lost 7 bases and the V segment lost 1 base, leaving 9 bases of the junction unmatched. This CDR3 has 15 residues. CDR1 is SQVTM, CDR2 ANQGSEA, per germline. DNA of the CDR3: TGCAGCGTTGAAGGGGCACAGGGGATGGGTGAAAAACTGTTTTTT. Protein product: CSVEGAQGMGEKLFF.

The V gene is TRBV24-1, the J gene TRBJ2-1; 11 positions agree with TRBD2. This CDR3 is 16 amino acids long. Germline V gene lookup returns CDR1 KGHDR and CDR2 SFDVKD. V dropped 7 bases and J dropped 5; count of bases not matched to a gene: 9. The CDR3 here is CATRLTSGSGDNEQFF. DNA for the CDR3: TGTGCCACCAGGCTAACTAGCGGGAGTGGGGACAATGAGCAGTTCTTC.

V gene TRBV4-1 combines with J gene TRBJ1-6; no reliable D call. This CDR3 contains 16 residues. V was cut by 0 bases and J by 7 bases, with 13 bases left in between. The germline CDR1 and CDR2 sequences are MGHRA and YSYEKL. CDR3 DNA: TGCGCCAGCAGCCAAGATGTTTTGACGGGGAATTCACCCCTCCACTTT. Translating gives CASSQDVLTGNSPLHF.

This clone showed up just once. The rearrangement joins TRBV18 to TRBJ1-1, with a weak D call TRBD1 (6 bases). With 4 bases removed from V and 0 bases from J, the gap between germline ends came to 15 bases. This CDR3 is built from 16 residues. Germline-derived CDR1 and CDR2 are KGHSH and LQKENI. CDR3: CASSLSSPGVNTEAFF. In DNA form, the CDR3 reads TGTGCCAGCTCACTTTCCTCTCCAGGGGTGAACACTGAAGCTTTCTTT.

The chain combines TRBV7-2 with TRBJ2-1; 12 nucleotides align to TRBD2. Per germline, CDR1 SGHTA and CDR2 FQGNSA. The CDR3 runs to 16 residues. V shed 5 bases and J 1 base; nucleotides not matched to a gene: 3. The CDR3 protein is CASSVLAGGSYNEQFF. CDR3 DNA sequence: TGTGCCAGCAGCGTACTAGCGGGAGGTTCCTACAATGAGCAGTTCTTC.

This chain uses TRBV3-1 (or the pseudogene TRBV3-2) with TRBJ2-1; D is possibly TRBD2 (5 bases). Trimming removed 6 bases at V and 0 bases at J, with 12 bases between. Germline V lookup: CDR1 LGHDT, CDR2 YNNKEL (reference sequence). The CDR3 has 15 residues. This CDR3 is CASRQKGSSYNEQFF. The CDR3 coding sequence is TGTGCCAGCAGACAGAAAGGGAGCTCCTACAATGAGCAGTTCTTC.

Turning to this clone: Other DNA sequences of this sample code for an identical CDR3. The rearrangement links TRBV19 to TRBJ2-1, with TRBD2 matching 7 bases. Germline V gene lookup returns CDR1 LNHDA and CDR2 SQIVND (reference sequence). CDR3 size: 15 residues. Trimming took 3 bases from V and 1 from J; bases not matched to a gene: 3. The CDR3 DNA reads TGTGCCAGTAGTATGGGGGGGAGATCCTACAATGAGCAGTTCTTC. It codes for CASSMGGRSYNEQFF.

This clone has a handful of counts. The chain uses TRBV30 and TRBJ1-4, with 7 bases matching TRBD1. V shed 5 bases, J shed 5 bases, and the junction held 5 bases outside the gene matches. Germline assignment: CDR1 GTSNPN and CDR2 SVGIG (reference sequence). The CDR3 runs to 13 residues. CDR3 DNA: TGTGCCTGGGGGACAGTTCCGAATGAAAAACTGTTTTTT. This sequence encodes CAWGTVPNEKLFF.